This record covers a single TCR beta chain. These data come from a study of cytomegalovirus exposure and HLA in healthy donors. The CDR3 consists of 14 residues. Germline V lookup: CDR1 LNHNV, CDR2 YYDKDF (reference sequence). Trimming took 3 bases from V and 3 from J, leaving 11 bases between them. Primers for the PCR totalled 60 Vbeta and 13 Jbeta. The repertoire was sequenced with immunoSEQ multiplex PCR; TCRdb's copy has only in-frame clones and lacks some. The repertoire holds more than 150,000 clones, 82% seen once, with 1.5% to 1.9% in the top ten. The chain is built from TRBV15 and TRBJ1-1; D remains unclear. This sequence originates from a man aged 35-49 years in good health and CMV-seronegative. Sequencing was carried out using PBMCs. The CDR3 sequence: CATSSYNRDTEAFF. CDR3 nucleotides: TGTGCCACCAGCAGTTATAACAGAGACACTGAAGCTTTCTTT.